The present T cell receptor (beta chain) was sequenced within a study of shared clonotypes between healthy human individuals. Each subset's genomic DNA was split evenly across several immunoSEQ plates. Here immunoSEQ multiplex PCR was the method, and the copy in TCRdb shows in-frame clones only, minus some. The data show roughly 520,000 clones, approximately 94% seen once. CDR1 is SQVTM, CDR2 ANQGSEA, per germline. The CDR3 consists of 12 residues. Trimming at V came to 6 bases and at J to 0 bases, leaving 1 base not matched to a gene. The TCR sequence derives from a woman between 25 and 40 years old in good health. The rearrangement links TRBV29-1 to TRBJ1-1, with TRBD1 matching over 7 bases. The sample was naive CD4+ T cells sorted from blood. The subset: CD45RA+ positively selected. The CDR3 loop is CSVGGVNTEAFF. CDR3 nucleotide sequence: TGCAGCGTAGGGGGCGTGAACACTGAAGCTTTCTTT.